A single sample is the source of the 3 T cell receptor beta chains below, sequenced in a study of cytomegalovirus exposure and HLA in healthy donors. 13 Jbeta primers and 60 Vbeta primers were used for the PCR. Assay: immunoSEQ multiplex PCR; the TCRdb copy retains only in-frame clones and omits some. The table shows 100,000 to 150,000 clones, with 75% to 80% occurring only once. Input material: PBMCs. All receptors derive from a middle-aged woman in good health and CMV-seronegative.

The J gene is TRBJ1-2, the V gene TRBV4-2; TRBD1 agrees at 7 bases. This CDR3 has 15 residues. Per the germline V gene, CDR1 is LGHNA and CDR2 is YNFKEQ. With V trimmed by 3 bases and J by 6 bases, 10 bases remained unmatched. CDR3 sequence (DNA): TGTGCCAGCAGCCAGTCGCGACAGGGTTTTGATGGCTACACCTTC. It encodes CASSQSRQGFDGYTF.

The CDR3 here is CASSPPGSSGTSSYNEQFF. The CDR3 DNA sequence: TGTGCCAGCTCACCACCCGGAAGTTCCGGGACTAGTTCCTACAATGAGCAGTTCTTC. This chain uses TRBV18 with TRBJ2-1, with TRBD2 matching 8 bases. The junction had 11 bases not matched to a gene; V was cut back by 0 bases and J by 1 base. Germline V gives CDR1 KGHSH, CDR2 LQKENI. The CDR3 has 19 amino acids. The whole variable domain, remainder taken from reference TRBV18 and TRBJ2-1, is NAGVMQNPRHLVRRRGQEARLRCSPMKGHSHVYWYRQLPEEGLKFMVYLQKENIIDESGMPKERFSAEFPKEGPSILRIQQVVRGDSAAYFCASSPPGSSGTSSYNEQFFGPGTRLTVL.

This clone showed up just a few times. This sequence joins TRBV9 and TRBJ2-7; D unclear. V lost 3 bases, J lost 3 bases, and 19 bases lay in between. Germline V CDR1 and CDR2: SGDLS, YYNGEE. This CDR3 is built from 16 residues. The chain's CDR3 is CASSEGPRQNDYEQYF. The CDR3 bases are TGTGCCAGCAGCGAAGGCCCGCGGCAAAATGACTACGAGCAGTACTTC.